This TCR beta chain was obtained from a study of blood T cell repertoires in COVID-19. Whole-study context: Sources were T cells, B-cell-depleted T cells, or PBMCs; the material itself was cDNA or gDNA.

Seattle enrolled patients during active infection and tracked them longitudinally. Only in-frame clones appear in the TCRdb table, and some are missing; sequencing was by immunoSEQ multiplex PCR. The data contain approximately 200,000 clones, around four fifths of them singletons. The receptor's source is a woman of 80 years or more with COVID-19, enrolled during active disease. Source material: peripheral blood.

The CDR3: CATTEETQYF. In nucleotides, the CDR3 is TGTGCCACTACGGAAGAGACCCAGTACTTC. The V gene is TRBV19, the J gene TRBJ2-5; D is unresolved. Germline assignment: CDR1 LNHDA and CDR2 SQIVND (reference sequence). CDR3 length: 10 amino acids. Deletions cut 10 bases from V and 3 bases from J, with 6 bases between.